A single sample gave rise to the 8 T cell receptor beta chains below, sequenced in a study of regulatory and conventional T cells in RAG deficiency (dated by TCRdb to 2016 to 2017). The library came from the immunoSEQ multiplex PCR assay. TCRdb stores this immuneACCESS table with in-frame sequences only. Part of the clones is absent; in the studies checked, under half of the shortfall reflects unresolved V genes, and no reason is known for the rest. The sample table holds about 30,000 clones, of which over 80% were seen once. Roughly 5.2% of the sample lies in the top ten. This same sample was also taken into another study, of regulatory T cells. From the second report: The multiplex PCR used 52 forward TRBV primers and 13 reverse TRBJ primers, with assay-based and computational corrections for amplification bias.

Sequenced material: CD8+ T cells sorted from blood. All receptors come from a human donor in good health.

The chain's CDR3 is CASSPPDRGNTGELFF. The CDR3 DNA follows: TGTGCCAGCAGCCCTCCAGACAGGGGGAACACCGGGGAGCTGTTTTTT. V and J are TRBV7-9 and TRBJ2-2, with 8 bases that match TRBD1. Germline loops: CDR1 SEHNR, CDR2 FQNEAQ (reference sequence). This CDR3 has 16 amino acids. J lost 1 base, V lost 5 bases, and 6 bases had no gene match.

J is TRBJ2-1 and V is TRBV16; D not certain. V dropped 4 bases and J dropped 9 bases, with 7 bases sitting between them. Germline lookup yields CDR1 KGHSY and CDR2 FQNENV. This CDR3 comprises 11 residues. The CDR3: CASSPAFEQFF. In DNA, the CDR3 is TGTGCCAGCAGCCCAGCCTTTGAGCAGTTCTTC.

This clone has just a few counts. The chain joins TRBV19 to TRBJ2-3; 7 bases agree with TRBD2. CDR1 is LNHDA and CDR2 is SQIVND in the germline V gene (reference sequence). The CDR3 length is 15 residues. Trimming at V came to 6 bases and at J to 0 bases, leaving 6 bases not matched to a gene. The CDR3 DNA is TGTGCCAGTAGGATCAGCGGGACCAGCACAGATACGCAGTATTTT. Encoded protein: CASRISGTSTDTQYF.

V and J are TRBV30 and TRBJ1-1, with D possibly being TRBD1 (6 bases). This CDR3 is built from 12 residues. Germline assignment: CDR1 GTSNPN and CDR2 SVGIG (reference sequence). V dropped 4 bases and J dropped 5 bases, with 11 bases sitting between them. The CDR3: CAWNRGLTEAFF. CDR3 coding DNA: TGTGCCTGGAATCGGGGGCTAACTGAAGCTTTCTTT.

This clone was counted once. The chain is built from TRBV7-9 and TRBJ2-5; the D gene is possibly TRBD2 (6 bases). CDR3 size: 14 residues. Germline V lookup: CDR1 SEHNR, CDR2 FQNEAQ (reference sequence). Trimming removed 3 bases from V and 1 base from J, with 9 bases in between. The DNA for the CDR3 is TGTGCCAGCAGCTTCGGGGGAACCCAAGAGACCCAGTACTTC. Translating it yields CASSFGGTQETQYF.

V and J are TRBV6-1 and TRBJ2-7; 9 bases fit TRBD1. The CDR3 is 13 amino acids. CDR1 is MNHNS and CDR2 is SASEGT in the germline V gene. The V and J ends lost 8 bases and 4 bases, in that order; junction bases with no gene match: 6. The CDR3 reads CASLDRGGYEQYF. The CDR3 DNA follows: TGTGCCAGCTTGGACAGGGGAGGTTACGAGCAGTACTTC.

CDR3 in DNA: TGTGCCAGCCGTGACGGGGGGCGGTGGGGCCCCACAGATACGCAGTATTTT. Translating it yields CASRDGGRWGPTDTQYF. The chain joins TRBV28 to TRBJ2-3; possibly TRBD2 for D (7 bases). Trimming shortened V by 8 bases and J by 2 bases, and 23 bases separated the two germline ends. This CDR3 is 17 amino acids long. Looked up from germline, CDR1 is MDHEN and CDR2 is SYDVKM.

This chain uses TRBV28 with TRBJ2-3; D is uncertain. V was shortened by 1 base and J by 0 bases, with 17 bases between the two germline ends. Germline V gene data show CDR1 as MDHEN and CDR2 as SYDVKM. This CDR3 is built from 18 residues. As DNA, the CDR3 is TGTGCCAGCAGTTTATTAGGAAGGGTACCAACTAGCACAGATACGCAGTATTTT. Translating it yields CASSLLGRVPTSTDTQYF.